The rows below give T cell receptor beta chains drawn from one sample of a study of shared clonotypes between healthy human individuals. Here immunoSEQ multiplex PCR was the method, and the copy in TCRdb shows in-frame clones only, minus some. The sample has 75,000 to 100,000 clones, around 47% seen once; the top ten hold more than 12%. Specimen: PBMCs. The receptor source for this set is a woman aged 40 to 49 in good health. Some clones in this sample may be carry-over from other donors' samples. Both conserved end residues are part of each CDR3. D genes are given only for firm matches. Clone size is not always given. Where it is, it says once, few, many or a class for expanded clones.

size	J	D	V	CDR3	DNA
NA	TRBJ2-1	TRBD2	TRBV18	CASSPGTSGSFDEQFF	TGTGCCAGCTCACCAGGGACTAGCGGGAGTTTCGATGAGCAGTTCTTC
NA	TRBJ1-1	NA	TRBV20-1	CSARRWTEAFF	TGCAGTGCTAGAAGGTGGACTGAAGCTTTCTTT
few	TRBJ1-5	TRBD1	TRBV5-8	CASSPGTGEREPQHF	TGTGCCAGCAGCCCGGGGACAGGGGAAAGGGAGCCCCAGCATTTT
many	TRBJ1-1	NA	TRBV19	CASTLDTAYTEAFF	TGTGCCAGTACCTTGGACACGGCGTACACTGAAGCTTTCTTT
once	TRBJ2-6	NA	TRBV5-5	CASSRSAPEGVGANVLTF	TGTGCCAGCAGCCGATCGGCCCCCGAGGGTGTTGGGGCCAACGTCCTGACTTTC
NA	TRBJ1-5	NA	TRBV19	CASSIHRDQPQHF	TGTGCCAGTAGTATCCACAGGGACCAGCCCCAGCATTTT
NA	TRBJ1-5	NA	TRBV7-8	CASSLGRVQPQHF	TGTGCCAGCAGCTTAGGCAGGGTACAGCCCCAGCATTTT
NA	TRBJ2-7	NA	TRBV21-1	CASRTGLAEGNYEQYF	TGTGCCAGCAGAACGGGACTAGCGGAAGGTAATTACGAGCAGTACTTC
NA	TRBJ1-1	TRBD1	TRBV16	CASSQRGQGNTEAFF	TGTGCCAGCAGCCAACGGGGACAGGGGAACACTGAAGCTTTCTTT
NA	TRBJ2-7	TRBD2	TRBV5-1	CTSSLVGGSGYEQYF	TGCACCAGCAGCTTGGTTGGCGGGAGTGGATACGAGCAGTACTTC
NA	TRBJ2-3	TRBD1	TRBV4-2	CASSVPGQSTDTQYF	TGTGCCAGCAGCGTGCCGGGACAGAGCACAGATACGCAGTATTTT
NA	TRBJ2-1	NA	TRBV29-1	CSTSEANEQFF	TGCAGCACCTCAGAGGCAAATGAGCAGTTCTTC
few	TRBJ2-3	NA	TRBV10-1	CASSEDLTGTDTQYF	TGCGCCAGCAGTGAGGACCTCACGGGCACAGATACGCAGTATTTT
NA	TRBJ2-5	NA	TRBV5-1	CASSHGTAVQETQYF	TGCGCCAGCAGCCACGGAACGGCAGTCCAAGAGACCCAGTACTTC
once	TRBJ1-4	NA	TRBV28	CASSPTDPNEKLFF	TGTGCCAGCAGCCCGACAGATCCTAATGAAAAACTGTTTTTT
NA	TRBJ1-3	NA	TRBV13	CASSRGGRHSGNTIYF	TGTGCCAGCAGCCGGGGGGGGCGGCACTCTGGAAACACCATATATTTT
NA	TRBJ1-2	TRBD1	TRBV27	CASSEGDSYGYTF	TGTGCCAGCAGTGAAGGGGACAGCTATGGCTACACCTTC
NA	TRBJ2-1	TRBD2	TRBV30	CAWSQGLAGGSEQFF	TGTGCCTGGAGCCAAGGACTAGCGGGAGGGAGTGAGCAGTTCTTC
medium-sized	TRBJ2-7	NA	TRBV30	CAWNYGGYEQYF	TGTGCCTGGAACTACGGGGGCTACGAGCAGTACTTC
few	TRBJ2-7	NA	TRBV25-1	CASSASHEQYF	TGTGCCAGCAGTGCATCCCACGAGCAGTACTTC
NA	TRBJ2-7	TRBD2	TRBV7-3	CARGPAGRGYEQYF	TGTGCCCGGGGCCCGGCCGGGAGGGGCTACGAGCAGTACTTC
few	TRBJ2-2	NA	TRBV11-3	CASSLEYWHLEGTGELFF	TGTGCCAGCAGCTTAGAATACTGGCATCTCGAGGGCACCGGGGAGCTGTTTTTT
NA	TRBJ1-5	NA	TRBV5-1	CASSRDGSNQPQHF	TGCGCCAGCAGCAGGGATGGTAGCAATCAGCCCCAGCATTTT
NA	TRBJ2-1	NA	TRBV18	CASSHGGQASSYNEQFF	TGTGCCAGCTCACACGGGGGGCAGGCCAGCTCCTACAATGAGCAGTTCTTC
few	TRBJ1-1	NA	TRBV29-1	CSVESEGTEAFF	TGCAGCGTTGAATCTGAGGGAACGGAAGCTTTCTTT
few	TRBJ2-5	NA	TRBV9	CASGGRVETQYF	TGTGCCAGCGGGGGAAGGGTGGAGACCCAGTACTTC
NA	TRBJ2-5	TRBD2	TRBV5-8	CASSLNLAGARQETQYF	TGTGCCAGCAGCTTGAACCTAGCGGGAGCGAGACAAGAGACCCAGTACTTC
many	TRBJ2-5	TRBD2	TRBV7-8	CASSLVGGVQETQYF	TGTGCCAGCAGCTTAGTCGGGGGGGTTCAGGAGACCCAGTACTTC
NA	TRBJ2-1	TRBD2	TRBV2	CASSEAGVFHNEQFF	TGTGCCAGCAGTGAGGCGGGAGTTTTCCACAATGAGCAGTTCTTC
NA	TRBJ1-5	NA	TRBV28	CASTPRGSLVIRPQHF	TGTGCCAGCACACCCCGGGGCAGCCTGGTGATCCGGCCCCAGCATTTT